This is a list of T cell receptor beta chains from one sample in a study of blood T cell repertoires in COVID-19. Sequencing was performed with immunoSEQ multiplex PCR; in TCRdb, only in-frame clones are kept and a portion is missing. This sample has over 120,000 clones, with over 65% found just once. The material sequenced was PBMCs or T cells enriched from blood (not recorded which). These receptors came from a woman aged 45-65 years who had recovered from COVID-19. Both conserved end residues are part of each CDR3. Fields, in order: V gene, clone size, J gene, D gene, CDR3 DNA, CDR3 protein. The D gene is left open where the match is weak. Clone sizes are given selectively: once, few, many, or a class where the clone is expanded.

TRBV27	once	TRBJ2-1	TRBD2	TGTGCCAGCAGCGGCGGGGGGCCCTACAATGAGCAGTTCTTC	CASSGGGPYNEQFF
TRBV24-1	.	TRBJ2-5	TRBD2	TGTGCCACCAGTGATACTAGCGTAGAGACCCAGTACTTC	CATSDTSVETQYF
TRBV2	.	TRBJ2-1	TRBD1	TGTGCCAGCGACGACAGGGGGCGTCTTAACAATGAGCAGTTCTTC	CASDDRGRLNNEQFF
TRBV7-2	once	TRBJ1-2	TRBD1	TGTGCCAGCAGCAGGACAGGGGCTTCTAACTATGGCTACACCTTC	CASSRTGASNYGYTF
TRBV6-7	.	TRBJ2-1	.	TGTGCCAGCAGTTACCATAGCGGATACTACAATGAGCAGTTCTTC	CASSYHSGYYNEQFF
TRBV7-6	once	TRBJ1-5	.	TGTGCCAGCAGCTCCGACGGGGGGAATCAGCCCCAGCATTTT	CASSSDGGNQPQHF
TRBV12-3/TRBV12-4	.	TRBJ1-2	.	TGTGCCAGCAGCCCCCGCGCAGGGCAAGGCTACACCTTC	CASSPRAGQGYTF
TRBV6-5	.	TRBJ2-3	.	TGTGCCAGCAGTTACTCGAACTGGGCTGAAGATACGCAGTATTTT	CASSYSNWAEDTQYF
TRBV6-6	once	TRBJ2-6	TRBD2	TGTGCCAGCAGTCTGAGGGGACTAGCGGGGGGGTCCACCGGGGCCAACGTCCTGACTTTC	CASSLRGLAGGSTGANVLTF
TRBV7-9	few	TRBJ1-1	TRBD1	TGTGCCAGCAGCCTGCTCGCAGGGGGTAGAGCTTTCTTT	CASSLLAGGRAFF
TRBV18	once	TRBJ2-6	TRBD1	TGTGCCAGCTCACCAGGGGAAGGGGGCGCTTCTCTCTCTGGGGCCAACGTCCTGACTTTC	CASSPGEGGASLSGANVLTF
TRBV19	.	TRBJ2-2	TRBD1	TGTGCCAGTAGTTGGGACAGTCTTACCGGGGAGCTGTTTTTT	CASSWDSLTGELFF
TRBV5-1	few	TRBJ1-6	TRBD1	TGCGCCAGCAGCTCGGGGACAGTCCGCTCCTATAATTCACCCCTCCACTTT	CASSSGTVRSYNSPLHF
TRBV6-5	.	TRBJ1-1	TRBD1	TGTGCCAGCAGTTCCCAGGACAGGGTGAGGACTGAAGCTTTCTTT	CASSSQDRVRTEAFF
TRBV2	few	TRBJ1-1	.	TGTGCCAGCAGCATCCGTTCGAGTTCGGACACTGAAGCTTTCTTT	CASSIRSSSDTEAFF
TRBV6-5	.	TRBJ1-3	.	TGTGCCAGCGGGACAACCTCGGCAGGAAACACCATATATTTT	CASGTTSAGNTIYF
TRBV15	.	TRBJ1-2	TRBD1	TGTGCCACCAGCAGAGAGGACAGGAGCTATGGCTACACCTTC	CATSREDRSYGYTF
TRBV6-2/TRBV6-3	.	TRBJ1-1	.	TGTGCCAGCAGCCGGGGACTTAAAGCTTTCTTT	CASSRGLKAFF
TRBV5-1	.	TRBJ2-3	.	TGCGCCAGCAGCTTGGGAAGGGGTGCGGGATGGGGCACAGATACGCAGTATTTT	CASSLGRGAGWGTDTQYF
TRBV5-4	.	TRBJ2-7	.	TGTGCCAGCAGCTACAATAGGCGGGACAGCAGCGAGCAGTACTTC	CASSYNRRDSSEQYF
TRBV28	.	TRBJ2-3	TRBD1	TGTGCCAGCAGTTTCACCCCAGGGACAGGGTTGGGTACGCAGTATTTT	CASSFTPGTGLGTQYF
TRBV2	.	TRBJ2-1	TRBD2	TGTGCCAGCAGTCCACTAGCGGGGGGAGGTAATGAGCAGTTCTTC	CASSPLAGGGNEQFF
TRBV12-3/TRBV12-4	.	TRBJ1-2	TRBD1	TGTGCCAGCGAAGGGACAGGGGGCTATGGCTACACCTTC	CASEGTGGYGYTF
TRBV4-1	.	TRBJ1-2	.	TGCGCCAGCAGCTACAACGGGGGGGCGCAAGATGGCTACACCTTC	CASSYNGGAQDGYTF
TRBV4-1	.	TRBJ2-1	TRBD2	TGCGCCAGCAGCCAAGGTGCCGCGACTAGCGGGGGGGCAAGAGAGCAGTTCTTC	CASSQGAATSGGAREQFF
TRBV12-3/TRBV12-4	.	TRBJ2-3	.	TGTGCCAGCAGCCCAGACGGGAGAGATACGCAGTATTTT	CASSPDGRDTQYF
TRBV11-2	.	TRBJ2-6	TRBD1	TGTGCCAGCAGCTTAGGACAGGGTGGCGGGGCCAACGTCCTGACTTTC	CASSLGQGGGANVLTF
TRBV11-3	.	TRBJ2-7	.	TGTGCCAGCAGCCCCCAGAAAGGGGGCGAGCAGTACTTC	CASSPQKGGEQYF
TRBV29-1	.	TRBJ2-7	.	TGCAGCGTTGATCACGGGTTAGGAGGCGAGCAGTACTTC	CSVDHGLGGEQYF